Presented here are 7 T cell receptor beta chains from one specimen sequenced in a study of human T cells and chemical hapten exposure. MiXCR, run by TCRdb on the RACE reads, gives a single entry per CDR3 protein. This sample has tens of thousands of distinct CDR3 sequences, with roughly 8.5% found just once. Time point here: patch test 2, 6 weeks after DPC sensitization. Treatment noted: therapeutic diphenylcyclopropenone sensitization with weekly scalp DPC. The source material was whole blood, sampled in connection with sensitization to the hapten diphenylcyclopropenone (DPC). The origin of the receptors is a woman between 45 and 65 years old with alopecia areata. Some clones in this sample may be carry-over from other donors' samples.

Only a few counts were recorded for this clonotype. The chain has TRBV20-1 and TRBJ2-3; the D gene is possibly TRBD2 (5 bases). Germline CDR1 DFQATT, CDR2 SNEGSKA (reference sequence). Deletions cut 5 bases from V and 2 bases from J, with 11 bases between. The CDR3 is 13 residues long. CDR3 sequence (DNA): TGCAGTGCTCCAGCGGCCCCCACAGATACGCAGTATTTT. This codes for CSAPAAPTDTQYF.

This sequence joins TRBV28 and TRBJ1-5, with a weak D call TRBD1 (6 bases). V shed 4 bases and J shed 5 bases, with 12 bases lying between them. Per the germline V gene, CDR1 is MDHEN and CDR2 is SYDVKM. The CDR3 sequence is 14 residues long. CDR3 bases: TGTGCCAGCAGTTCCCCCCCAGGGGATCAGCCCCAGCATTTT. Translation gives CASSSPPGDQPQHF. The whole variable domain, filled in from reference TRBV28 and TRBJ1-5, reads DVKVTQSSRYLVKRTGEKVFLECVQDMDHENMFWYRQDPGLGLRLIYFSYDVKMKEKGDIPEGYSVSREKKERFSLILESASTNQTSMYLCASSSPPGDQPQHFGDGTRLSIL.

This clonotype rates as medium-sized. The CDR3 here is CASNQWFSTQYF. The CDR3 nucleotides are TGTGCCAGCAACCAATGGTTTTCGACCCAGTACTTC. The chain combines TRBV28 with TRBJ2-5; D not resolved. V was trimmed by 7 bases and J by 7 bases, leaving 13 bases between them. Germline V gene lookup returns CDR1 MDHEN and CDR2 SYDVKM. This CDR3 has 12 amino acids.

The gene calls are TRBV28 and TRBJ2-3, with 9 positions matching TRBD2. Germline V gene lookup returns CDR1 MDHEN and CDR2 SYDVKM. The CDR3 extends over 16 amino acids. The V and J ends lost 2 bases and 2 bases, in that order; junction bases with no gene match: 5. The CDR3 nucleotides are TGTGCCAGCAGTTTAGAGCTAGCGGGGTACACAGATACGCAGTATTTT. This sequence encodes CASSLELAGYTDTQYF.

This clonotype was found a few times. The CDR3 nucleotides read TGTGCCAGCAGTTACTCCAGGGGATCCTACAATGAGCAGTTCTTC. It encodes CASSYSRGSYNEQFF. The J gene is TRBJ2-1, the V gene TRBV6-5; a possible D gene is TRBD1 (6 bases). The V end was cut by 0 bases, the J end by 1 base, with 7 bases between. This CDR3 contains 15 residues. Germline CDR1 is MNHEY and CDR2 is SVGAGI.

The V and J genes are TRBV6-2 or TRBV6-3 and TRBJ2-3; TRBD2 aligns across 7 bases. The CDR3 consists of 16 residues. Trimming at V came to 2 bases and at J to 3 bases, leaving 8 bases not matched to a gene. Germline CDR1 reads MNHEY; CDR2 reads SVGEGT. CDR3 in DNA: TGTGCCAGCAGTTACCCTCCGGCGGGAGATACAGATACGCAGTATTTT. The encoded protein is CASSYPPAGDTDTQYF.

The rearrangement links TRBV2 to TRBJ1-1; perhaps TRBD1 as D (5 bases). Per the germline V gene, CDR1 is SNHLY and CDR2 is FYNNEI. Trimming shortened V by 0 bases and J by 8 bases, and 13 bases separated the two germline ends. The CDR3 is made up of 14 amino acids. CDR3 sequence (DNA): TGTGCCAGCAGTGAAGCGCTTCAGGGAAGGGAAGCTTTCTTT. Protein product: CASSEALQGREAFF.